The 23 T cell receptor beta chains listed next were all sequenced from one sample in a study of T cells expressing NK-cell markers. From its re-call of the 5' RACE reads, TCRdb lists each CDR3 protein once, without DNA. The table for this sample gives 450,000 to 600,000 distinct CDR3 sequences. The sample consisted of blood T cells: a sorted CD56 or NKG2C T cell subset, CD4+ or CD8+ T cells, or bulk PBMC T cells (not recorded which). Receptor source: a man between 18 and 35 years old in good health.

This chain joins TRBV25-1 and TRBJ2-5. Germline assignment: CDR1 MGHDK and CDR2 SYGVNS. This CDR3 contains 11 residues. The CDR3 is CATQGRLTQYF.

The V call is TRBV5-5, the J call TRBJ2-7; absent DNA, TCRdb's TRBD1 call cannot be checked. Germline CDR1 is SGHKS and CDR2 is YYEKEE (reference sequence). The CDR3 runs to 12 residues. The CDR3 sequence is CASSTDRDEQYF. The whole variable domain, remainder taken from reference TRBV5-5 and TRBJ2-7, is DAGVTQSPTHLIKTRGQQVTLRCSPISGHKSVSWYQQVLGQGPQFIFQYYEKEERGRGNFPDRFSARQFPNYSSELNVNALLLGDSALYLCASSTDRDEQYFGPGTRLTVT.

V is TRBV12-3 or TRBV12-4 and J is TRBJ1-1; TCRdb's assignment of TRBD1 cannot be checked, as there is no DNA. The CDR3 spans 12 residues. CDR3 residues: CASSLGGGVAFF.

CDR3 loop: CASSLEMQGGAFF. The chain links TRBV7-6 to TRBJ1-1; TCRdb returns TRBD1, unconfirmable since there is no DNA. This CDR3 spans 13 amino acids. Looked up from germline, CDR1 is SGHVS and CDR2 is FNYEAQ.

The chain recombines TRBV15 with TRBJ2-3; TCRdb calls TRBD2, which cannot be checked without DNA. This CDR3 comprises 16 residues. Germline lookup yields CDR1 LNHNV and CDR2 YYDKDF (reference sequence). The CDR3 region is CATSPRAVAGADTQYF. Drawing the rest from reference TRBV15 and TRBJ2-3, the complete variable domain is DAMVIQNPRYQVTQFGKPVTLSCSQTLNHNVMYWYQQKSSQAPKLLFHYYDKDFNNEADTPDNFQSRRPNTSFCFLDIRSPGLGDTAMYLCATSPRAVAGADTQYFGPGTRLTVL.

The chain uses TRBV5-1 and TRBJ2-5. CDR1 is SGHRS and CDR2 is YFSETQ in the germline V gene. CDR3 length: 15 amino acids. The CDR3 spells CASSISQTPEETQYF.

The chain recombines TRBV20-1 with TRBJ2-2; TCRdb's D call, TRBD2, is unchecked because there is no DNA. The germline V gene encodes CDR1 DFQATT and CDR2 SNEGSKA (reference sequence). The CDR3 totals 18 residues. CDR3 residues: CSAYPGTSGSVDTGELFF.

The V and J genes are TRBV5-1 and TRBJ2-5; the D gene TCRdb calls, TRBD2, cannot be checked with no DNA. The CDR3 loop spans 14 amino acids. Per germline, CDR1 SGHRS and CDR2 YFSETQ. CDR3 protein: CASSSGVREETQYF.

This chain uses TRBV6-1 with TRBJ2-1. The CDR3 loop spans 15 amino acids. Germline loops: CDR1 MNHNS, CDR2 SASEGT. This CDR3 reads CASSADRRSNNEQFF.

The chain's CDR3 is CASSVALGGETQYF. The chain links TRBV9 to TRBJ2-5; the D call of TRBD2 rests on TCRdb alone, since no DNA is present to check it. The CDR3 covers 14 residues. CDR1 is SGDLS and CDR2 is YYNGEE in the germline V gene.

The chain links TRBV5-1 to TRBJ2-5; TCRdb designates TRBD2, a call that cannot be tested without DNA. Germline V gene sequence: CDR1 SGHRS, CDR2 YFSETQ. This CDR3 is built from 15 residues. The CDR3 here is CASSLVTSGSRTQYF.

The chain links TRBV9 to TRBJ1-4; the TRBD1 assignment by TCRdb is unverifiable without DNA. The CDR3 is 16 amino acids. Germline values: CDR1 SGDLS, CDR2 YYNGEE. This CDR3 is CASSPRLDRANEKLFF.

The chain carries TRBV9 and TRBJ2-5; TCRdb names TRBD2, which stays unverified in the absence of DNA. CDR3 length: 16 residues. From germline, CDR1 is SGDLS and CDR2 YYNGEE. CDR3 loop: CASSPSGTSFVETQYF.

The CDR3 here is CASSLLGTANSPLHF. This chain joins TRBV27 and TRBJ1-6; without DNA, the TCRdb call of TRBD1 cannot be checked. Germline V gene sequence: CDR1 MNHEY, CDR2 SMNVEV (reference sequence). This CDR3 spans 15 amino acids.

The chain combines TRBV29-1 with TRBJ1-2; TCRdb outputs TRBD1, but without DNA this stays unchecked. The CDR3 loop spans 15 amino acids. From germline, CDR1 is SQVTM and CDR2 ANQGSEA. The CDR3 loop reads CSVGGFQSDNYGYTF.

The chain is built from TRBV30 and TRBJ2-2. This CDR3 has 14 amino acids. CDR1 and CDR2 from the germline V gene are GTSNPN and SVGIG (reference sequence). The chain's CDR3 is CAWRPGLNTGELFF.

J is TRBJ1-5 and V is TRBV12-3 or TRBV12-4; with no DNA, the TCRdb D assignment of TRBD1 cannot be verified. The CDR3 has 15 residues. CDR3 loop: CASRDRGGSNQPQHF.

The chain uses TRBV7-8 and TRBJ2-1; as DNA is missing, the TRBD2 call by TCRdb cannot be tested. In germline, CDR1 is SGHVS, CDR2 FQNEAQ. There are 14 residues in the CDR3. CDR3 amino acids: CASSKLLDSNEQFF.

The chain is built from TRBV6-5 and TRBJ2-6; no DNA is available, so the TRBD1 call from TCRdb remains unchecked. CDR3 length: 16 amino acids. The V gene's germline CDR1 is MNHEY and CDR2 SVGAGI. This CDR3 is CASSYSTGAGANVLTF.

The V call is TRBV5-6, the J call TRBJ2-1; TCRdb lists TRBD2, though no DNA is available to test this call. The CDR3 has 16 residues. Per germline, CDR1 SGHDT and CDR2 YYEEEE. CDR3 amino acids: CASSSPLAGRYNEQFF.

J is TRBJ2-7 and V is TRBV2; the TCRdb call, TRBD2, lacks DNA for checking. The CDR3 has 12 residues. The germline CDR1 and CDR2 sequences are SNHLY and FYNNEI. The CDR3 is CASTSRSYEQYF.

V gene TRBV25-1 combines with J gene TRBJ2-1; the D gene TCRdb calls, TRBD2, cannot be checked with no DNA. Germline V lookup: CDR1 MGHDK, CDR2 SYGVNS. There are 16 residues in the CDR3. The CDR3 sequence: CASSEYPSGSVNEQFF.

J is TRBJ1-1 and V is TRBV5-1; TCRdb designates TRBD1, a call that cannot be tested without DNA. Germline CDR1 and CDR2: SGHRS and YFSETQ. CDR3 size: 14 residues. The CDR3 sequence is CASSLGGGVTEAFF.